These 31 T cell receptor beta chains were all obtained from the same sample, sequenced in a study of T-cell memory formation after mild COVID-19. TCRdb redid the calling of the 5' RACE reads with MiXCR, one entry per CDR3 protein. The data show around 210,000 distinct CDR3 sequences, with around 9.1% seen just once and 3.5% held by the top ten. Sequenced: PBMCs or a T cell subset sorted from them (not recorded which). Source of these receptors: a man between 18 and 35 years old who had mild COVID-19 (a few samples of this study predate the infection). Cell type and time point are not known.

V and J are TRBV6-2 or TRBV6-3 and TRBJ2-7; 7 nucleotides align to TRBD1. The germline V gene encodes CDR1 MNHEY and CDR2 SVGEGT. The CDR3 has 13 residues. V gave up 8 bases and J gave up 1 base; unmatched junction bases: 5. In DNA, the CDR3 is TGTGCCAGCCGTAGGACAGGTTCCTACGAGCAGTACGTC. Its protein product is CASRRTGSYEQYV.

This clonotype was seen more than once but under ten times. V and J are TRBV12-3 or TRBV12-4 and TRBJ1-1, with 7 bases identical to TRBD1. The CDR3 consists of 16 residues. V lost 4 bases, J lost 4 bases, and 12 bases stayed unmatched. The CDR3 DNA sequence: TGTGCCAGCAGTTCAGGGGTTTTCAGGGGGAGCACTGAAGCTTTCTTT. This gives the protein CASSSGVFRGSTEAFF.

The rearrangement uses TRBV28 and TRBJ1-2; TRBD1 matches at 7 bases. CDR1 is MDHEN and CDR2 is SYDVKM in the germline V gene. This CDR3 comprises 15 residues. J was trimmed by 2 bases and V by 8 bases; bases with no gene match: 11. The CDR3 sequence is CASGGGRGRNYGYTF. The CDR3 DNA follows: TGTGCCAGCGGGGGGGGCAGGGGGAGGAACTATGGCTACACCTTC.

This clonotype showed up just a few times. The chain recombines TRBV12-5 with TRBJ2-7, with D unresolved. Germline CDR1 LGHNT, CDR2 FRNRAP. There are 13 residues in the CDR3. With 5 bases removed from V and 3 bases from J, the gap between germline ends came to 11 bases. The CDR3 DNA sequence: TGTGCTAGTGGTCTAATAAACAGCTACGAGCAGTACTTC. Translating it yields CASGLINSYEQYF.

This clonotype was detected a few times. The chain carries TRBV5-1 and TRBJ2-2; 11 bases are a match to TRBD1. The ends lost 3 bases at V and 5 bases at J; junction bases unmatched: 3. Germline V gene sequence: CDR1 SGHRS, CDR2 YFSETQ. The CDR3 consists of 15 residues. DNA of the CDR3: TGCGCCAGCAGCTCGGACAGGGGGCGGACCGGGGAGCTGTTTTTT. This codes for CASSSDRGRTGELFF.

The V call is TRBV18, the J call TRBJ1-4, with 9 nucleotides matching TRBD1. The CDR3 runs to 15 residues. Per the germline V gene, CDR1 is KGHSH and CDR2 is LQKENI. V trimming: 2 bases; J trimming: 7 bases; junction bases outside the gene matches: 5. CDR3 amino acids: CASSPNPDRGEKLFF. The CDR3 DNA is TGTGCCAGCTCACCAAATCCGGACAGGGGTGAAAAACTGTTTTTT.

This clonotype was observed a handful of times. This chain joins TRBV20-1 and TRBJ1-1, with D unresolved. Per germline, CDR1 DFQATT and CDR2 SNEGSKA (reference sequence). The CDR3 is made up of 12 amino acids. The V end was cut by 2 bases, the J end by 1 base, with 5 bases between. For the CDR3, the DNA is TGCAGTGCTAGATGGGAGAACACTGAAGCTTTCTTT. This gives the protein CSARWENTEAFF.

Many counts were recorded for this clonotype. V gene TRBV7-2 combines with J gene TRBJ2-5; 8 positions match TRBD2. Trimming at V came to 0 bases and at J to 4 bases, leaving 4 bases not matched to a gene. Germline V gene sequence: CDR1 SGHTA, CDR2 FQGNSA. The CDR3 sequence is 15 residues long. The CDR3 reads CASSLAGGLGETQYF. CDR3 bases: TGTGCCAGCAGCTTAGCGGGGGGACTAGGAGAGACCCAGTACTTC.

This clonotype showed up many times. V is TRBV7-3 and J is TRBJ1-1; D gene uncertain. The length of the CDR3 is 15 residues. Germline CDR1 and CDR2: SGHTA and FQGTGA. Deletions cut 5 bases from V and 4 bases from J, with 17 bases between. The CDR3 reads CASSNSGLSPTEAFF. As DNA, the CDR3 is TGTGCCAGCAGCAACTCTGGGTTAAGCCCCACTGAAGCTTTCTTT.

This chain uses TRBV28 with TRBJ1-2; D is unresolved. Trimming removed 10 bases from V and 3 bases from J, with 12 bases in between. CDR1 and CDR2 (germline): MDHEN, SYDVKM. The CDR3 loop spans 12 amino acids. The CDR3 DNA reads TGTGCCACCTCCCCGGGAGACTATGGCTACACCTTC. Protein sequence: CATSPGDYGYTF.

This clonotype appeared many times. A much bigger clone sits one base away, suggesting this may be a read error. V and J are TRBV7-2 and TRBJ2-5; no reliable D call. This CDR3 is built from 11 residues. The germline gives CDR1 SGHTA, CDR2 FQGNSA. V dropped 3 bases and J dropped 4 bases, with 3 bases sitting between them. The CDR3: CASSFLETQYF. The CDR3 nucleotides read TGTGCCAGCAGCTTCCTAGAGACCCAGTACTTC.

This clonotype was seen a handful of times. V usage is TRBV5-1 and J usage is TRBJ2-1; 9 bases are shared with TRBD2. This CDR3 has 16 amino acids. Unmatched junction bases numbered 9, after V lost 4 bases and J lost 4 bases. Per germline, CDR1 SGHRS and CDR2 YFSETQ. The CDR3 region has the DNA TGCGCCAGCAGCCCAGCGGGGGGAACATGGTACAATGAGCAGTTCTTC. Translation gives CASSPAGGTWYNEQFF.

This clonotype turned up a few times. V gene TRBV9 combines with J gene TRBJ1-2; D not resolved. Germline assignment: CDR1 SGDLS and CDR2 YYNGEE. V dropped 4 bases and J dropped 2 bases, with 6 bases sitting between them. There are 12 residues in the CDR3. CDR3: CASSRTNYGYTF. For the CDR3, the DNA is TGTGCCAGCAGCCGGACCAACTATGGCTACACCTTC.

This clonotype has only a few counts. The CDR3 sequence: CASSFGTGGGYTF. CDR3 nucleotide sequence: TGTGCCAGCAGTTTCGGCACCGGCGGTGGCTACACCTTC. The genes are TRBV12-3 or TRBV12-4 and TRBJ1-2, with D uncertain. Trimming shortened V by 3 bases and J by 7 bases, and 12 bases separated the two germline ends. This CDR3 has 13 residues.

In regard to this clonotype: One junction end does not reproduce the germline sequence, and a read error may be involved. V usage is TRBV3-1 and J usage is TRBJ1-2; the D gene is possibly TRBD1 (5 bases). The CDR3 loop spans 14 amino acids. Germline V gives CDR1 LGHDT, CDR2 YNNKEL (reference sequence). The DNA for the CDR3 is TGTGCCAGCAGCCAACAGGGACCTAAGTATGGCTACACCTTC. Protein sequence: CASSQQGPKYGYTF.

This clonotype was recorded a few times. The CDR3 spells CASSLVPRGNTEAFF. The CDR3 DNA follows: TGTGCCAGCAGTTTGGTCCCGAGGGGAAACACTGAAGCTTTCTTT. The chain uses TRBV28 and TRBJ1-1, with D possibly matching TRBD1 (5 bases). This CDR3 contains 15 residues. Germline V gene sequence: CDR1 MDHEN, CDR2 SYDVKM. V gave up 3 bases and J gave up 2 bases, with 13 bases separating them.

This clonotype was found a few times. CDR3 in DNA: TGCGCCAGCAGCTACGGACAGGGGGCGTCCACAGATACGCAGTATTTT. It codes for CASSYGQGASTDTQYF. This sequence joins TRBV5-1 and TRBJ2-3; 11 bases line up with TRBD1. The CDR3 sequence is 16 residues long. V lost 3 bases, J lost 2 bases, and 5 bases stayed unmatched. Per germline, CDR1 SGHRS and CDR2 YFSETQ.

Comment on this clonotype: Just one base apart from a much larger clone, this may be a read error. V is TRBV7-6 and J is TRBJ1-5; D uncertain. CDR3 size: 13 residues. Looked up from germline, CDR1 is SGHVS and CDR2 is FNYEAQ. V lost 1 base and J 5 bases, leaving 6 bases between the germline ends. CDR3 nucleotide sequence: TGTGCCAGCAGCTTAGAGGATTATCAGCCCCAGCATTTT. As protein: CASSLEDYQPQHF.

This clonotype turned up a few times. The chain recombines TRBV19 with TRBJ1-1; D is uncertain. Trimming pared 9 bases from V and 7 bases from J, leaving 9 bases between. Germline values: CDR1 LNHDA, CDR2 SQIVND (reference sequence). The CDR3 totals 10 residues. In DNA form, the CDR3 reads TGTGCCAGCGAGGGAAATGAAGCTTTCTTT. This codes for CASEGNEAFF. The variable domain in full, completed from reference TRBV19 and TRBJ1-1, reads DGGITQSPKYLFRKEGQNVTLSCEQNLNHDAMYWYRQDPGQGLRLIYYSQIVNDFQKGDIAEGYSVSREKKESFPLTVTSAQKNPTAFYLCASEGNEAFFGQGTRLTVV.

This clonotype appeared a few times. The gene calls are TRBV6-2 or TRBV6-3 and TRBJ1-1; D gene ambiguous. CDR1 is MNHEY and CDR2 is SVGEGT in the germline V gene. Trimming took 11 bases from V and 0 from J, leaving 16 bases between them. The CDR3 is 14 amino acids. As DNA, the CDR3 is TGTGCCGCCGTGAGCTCTGGCATGAACACTGAAGCTTTCTTT. Its translation is CAAVSSGMNTEAFF.

This clonotype was picked up a small number of times. The chain uses TRBV7-2 and TRBJ2-1, with 7 nucleotides matching TRBD2. Germline V gives CDR1 SGHTA, CDR2 FQGNSA. This CDR3 comprises 14 residues. V was clipped by 5 bases and J by 4 bases; unmatched bases: 5. The CDR3 region is CASSRRGEYNEQFF. DNA for the CDR3: TGTGCCAGCAGCCGCCGGGGGGAGTACAATGAGCAGTTCTTC.

This clonotype was observed a handful of times. The chain combines TRBV27 with TRBJ1-2, with TRBD1 identical over 7 bases. The J segment lost 3 bases and the V segment lost 4 bases, leaving 8 bases of the junction unmatched. Germline CDR1 and CDR2: MNHEY and SMNVEV (reference sequence). The CDR3 length is 15 residues. The CDR3 DNA reads as TGTGCCAGCAGTTCTACAGGGGCCGAAGACTATGGCTACACCTTC. This sequence encodes CASSSTGAEDYGYTF.

This clonotype has just a few counts. The chain couples TRBV5-1 to TRBJ2-7; D might be TRBD2 (6 bases). The CDR3 length is 13 residues. Per germline, CDR1 SGHRS and CDR2 YFSETQ. Trimming took 5 bases from V and 2 from J, leaving 11 bases between them. The CDR3 region has the DNA TGCGCCAGCAGTACGGGGGATACCTACGAGCAGTACTTC. It translates to CASSTGDTYEQYF.

The rearrangement links TRBV12-3 or TRBV12-4 to TRBJ2-1; D may be TRBD2 (5 bases). V lost 0 bases to trimming and J lost 15 bases, with 15 bases between them. CDR3 length equals 13 residues. The CDR3 DNA follows: TGTGCCAGCAGTTTAGCGGGTAGCGCTAGTTGGTTCTTC. It codes for CASSLAGSASWFF.

There are a few counts of this clonotype. The genes are TRBV5-1 and TRBJ2-4; 12 bases align to TRBD1. The CDR3 runs 16 residues. J lost 2 bases, V lost 4 bases, and 4 bases had no gene match. Germline-derived CDR1 and CDR2 are SGHRS and YFSETQ. The chain's CDR3 is CASSGGQGAPKNIQYF. The CDR3 DNA reads TGCGCCAGCAGCGGGGGACAGGGGGCGCCCAAAAACATTCAGTACTTC.

There are a few counts of this clonotype. The genes are TRBV6-2 or TRBV6-3 and TRBJ1-2; D gene uncertain. V lost 4 bases and J lost 3, with 6 bases in between. The CDR3 extends over 12 amino acids. Per the germline V gene, CDR1 is MNHEY and CDR2 is SVGEGT. CDR3 nucleotides: TGTGCCAGCAGTTGGGCCGACTATGGCTACACCTTC. Encoded protein: CASSWADYGYTF.

This clonotype was picked up many times. The chain joins TRBV7-2 to TRBJ1-1; D is ambiguous. This CDR3 is 12 amino acids long. Germline CDR1 is SGHTA and CDR2 is FQGNSA. The V gene lost 2 bases and the J gene lost 6 bases, with 7 bases spanning the gap. As DNA, the CDR3 is TGTGCCAGCAGCTTATATTTCTCTGAAGCTTTCTTT. This translates into CASSLYFSEAFF.

This clonotype was picked up many times. This sequence joins TRBV4-1 and TRBJ1-6; 9 nucleotides match TRBD1. Germline CDR1 and CDR2: MGHRA and YSYEKL. V dropped 0 bases and J dropped 2; count of bases not matched to a gene: 11. The CDR3 extends over 20 amino acids. CDR3 DNA sequence: TGCGCCAGCAGCCAAGAGCCCGGACAGGGGCTCGGGCCCTATAATTCACCCCTCCACTTT. It yields the protein CASSQEPGQGLGPYNSPLHF.

The chain has TRBV6-5 and TRBJ1-1; D unclear. The CDR3 is 15 amino acids. The V and J ends lost 6 bases and 1 base respectively, with 15 bases between them. Germline lookup yields CDR1 MNHEY and CDR2 SVGAGI. CDR3 sequence reads: CASRYNRLANTEAFF. CDR3 nucleotide sequence: TGTGCCAGCAGGTATAATCGCTTAGCGAACACTGAAGCTTTCTTT.

Many counts were recorded for this clonotype. The rearrangement uses TRBV5-1 and TRBJ2-1; D is possibly TRBD1 (6 bases). The CDR3 loop spans 17 amino acids. V was clipped by 2 bases and J by 1 base, with 16 bases between them. The germline CDR1 and CDR2 sequences are SGHRS and YFSETQ. The CDR3 DNA follows: TGCGCCAGCAGCTTATTGGCCCGGGACATGTCCTACAATGAGCAGTTCTTC. It is translated as CASSLLARDMSYNEQFF.

The chain links TRBV15 to TRBJ2-2; tentative D call: TRBD2 (6 bases). Germline V gene data show CDR1 as LNHNV and CDR2 as YYDKDF (reference sequence). With 0 bases removed from V and 1 base from J, the gap between germline ends came to 12 bases. This CDR3 has 17 residues. The CDR3 here is CATSRDGGTLNTGELFF. The CDR3 bases are TGTGCCACCAGCAGAGATGGAGGGACTTTGAACACCGGGGAGCTGTTTTTT.